These 27 T cell receptor beta chains share one sample of origin, sequenced in a study of cytomegalovirus exposure and HLA in healthy donors (TCRdb year 2017). The method was the immunoSEQ multiplex PCR assay. A mixture of 60 forward primers for TCR Vbeta segments and 13 reverse primers for TCR Jbeta segments was used in the multiplex PCR. Entries here come from immuneACCESS through TCRdb and include only in-frame sequences with V and J called. Some clones fail to appear in such tables; in the studies checked, an unresolved V gene covers under half of the shortfall, and the cause of the remainder is unknown. This sample gives 140,000 to 150,000 clones in total; around 80% of them show up just once. About 2.9% of the sample is taken by the ten largest. Material for sequencing was PBMCs. The origin of the receptors is a female donor in good health and CMV-seronegative.

The rearrangement links TRBV30 to TRBJ2-1; D is perhaps TRBD2 (5 bases). The CDR3 is made up of 16 amino acids. V lost 5 bases and J 6 bases, leaving 23 bases between the germline ends. From germline, CDR1 is GTSNPN and CDR2 SVGIG (reference sequence). This chain's CDR3 is CAWRHRAGGWANEQFF. In DNA form, the CDR3 reads TGTGCCTGGCGGCATAGGGCGGGCGGATGGGCCAATGAGCAGTTCTTC.

The rearrangement joins TRBV2 to TRBJ2-5; the match to TRBD1 covers 12 bases. The CDR3 contains 16 residues. The V gene end was trimmed by 4 bases and the J gene end by 5 bases; junction bases not matched to a gene: 8. Germline V CDR1 and CDR2: SNHLY, FYNNEI. The CDR3 protein is CASSVGGQGAVETQYF. The CDR3 bases are TGTGCCAGCAGTGTCGGGGGACAGGGGGCCGTTGAGACCCAGTACTTC.

The chain recombines TRBV19 with TRBJ2-4; weak D call: TRBD1 (7 bases). There are 17 residues in the CDR3. CDR1 and CDR2 (germline): LNHDA, SQIVND (reference sequence). With 4 bases removed from V and 7 bases from J, the gap between germline ends came to 23 bases. The CDR3: CASSTPGGSRGRNIQYF. The CDR3 DNA sequence: TGTGCCAGTAGTACTCCAGGGGGTAGTAGGGGGAGGAACATTCAGTACTTC.

This chain links TRBV14 with TRBJ2-4, with D perhaps matching TRBD2 (5 bases). Germline V gene lookup returns CDR1 SGHDN and CDR2 FVKESK. The V end was cut by 3 bases, the J end by 7 bases, with 10 bases between. This CDR3 has 13 residues. The CDR3 DNA reads as TGTGCCAGCAGCCAGGGCGGGCCGAACATTCAGTACTTC. Its translation is CASSQGGPNIQYF.

In DNA, the CDR3 is TGTGCCTGGAGTGCCCAGGGGGCAAATGGCTACACCTTC. Its protein is CAWSAQGANGYTF. This chain uses TRBV30 with TRBJ1-2; 8 bases are shared with TRBD1. This CDR3 has 13 amino acids. Germline CDR1 and CDR2: GTSNPN and SVGIG (reference sequence). The V and J ends lost 1 base and 6 bases, in that order; junction bases with no gene match: 4.

This chain joins TRBV7-9 and TRBJ2-3, with D perhaps matching TRBD2 (6 bases). With 5 bases removed from V and 0 bases from J, the gap between germline ends came to 9 bases. From germline, CDR1 is SEHNR and CDR2 FQNEAQ (reference sequence). The CDR3 has 14 residues. The DNA for the CDR3 is TGTGCCAGCAGCCGACTAGGGAGCACAGATACGCAGTATTTT. Its translation is CASSRLGSTDTQYF.

The V call is TRBV28, the J call TRBJ1-3; 8 nucleotides agree with TRBD1. Looked up from germline, CDR1 is MDHEN and CDR2 is SYDVKM. The CDR3 length is 14 residues. The V segment lost 5 bases and the J segment 3 bases; nucleotides outside the gene matches: 3. The DNA of the CDR3 is TGTGCCAGCAGTCCCACAGGGGGTGGAAACACCATATATTTT. This translates into CASSPTGGGNTIYF.

This chain connects TRBV7-9 to TRBJ1-1; tentative D call: TRBD1 (6 bases). The CDR3 covers 13 residues. CDR1 is SEHNR, CDR2 FQNEAQ, per germline (reference sequence). Trimming cost V 6 bases and J 3 bases, with 11 bases left between them. The CDR3 sequence is CASSFGQYTEAFF. In DNA, the CDR3 is TGTGCCAGCAGTTTCGGACAGTACACTGAAGCTTTCTTT.

With regard to this clone: One end of the junction varies from germline; a read error may be responsible. CDR3 residues: CASSLVTTGVYGYPF. As DNA, the CDR3 is TGTGCCAGCAGCTTGGTTACGACAGGGGTCTATGGCTACCCCTTC. The J gene is TRBJ1-2, the V gene TRBV5-6; the match to TRBD1 covers 8 bases. This CDR3 contains 15 residues. Germline-derived CDR1 and CDR2 are SGHDT and YYEEEE.

The V gene is TRBV4-2, the J gene TRBJ2-1; 12 positions agree with TRBD2. This CDR3 spans 18 amino acids. The junction had 6 bases not matched to a gene; V was cut back by 2 bases and J by 1 base. The germline gives CDR1 LGHNA, CDR2 YNFKEQ. The CDR3 DNA follows: TGTGCCAGCAGCCAAAACCGACTAGCGGGGGTTTCCTACAATGAGCAGTTCTTC. As protein: CASSQNRLAGVSYNEQFF.

Concerning this clone itself: The junction departs from germline at one end; a sequencing error may be responsible. The sample holds other DNA sequences that translate to the same CDR3. The rearrangement links TRBV30 to TRBJ2-2; weak D call: TRBD2 (5 bases). This CDR3 has 14 residues. Germline lookup yields CDR1 GTSNPN and CDR2 SVGIG (reference sequence). The CDR3 DNA reads as TGTGCCTGGAGAGCCCTTCCGAACACCGGGGAGCTGTTCTTT. It specifies CAWRALPNTGELFF.

The J gene is TRBJ2-2, the V gene TRBV19; D unresolved. The CDR3 is 13 residues long. Trimming cost V 5 bases and J 4 bases, with 8 bases left between them. Per germline, CDR1 LNHDA and CDR2 SQIVND (reference sequence). The CDR3 sequence: CASSLTGTGELFF. DNA for the CDR3: TGTGCCAGTAGTCTCACGGGCACCGGGGAGCTGTTTTTT.

The chain couples TRBV10-3 to TRBJ2-7; perhaps TRBD1 as D (6 bases). V lost 4 bases and J lost 4, with 23 bases in between. The CDR3 consists of 17 residues. CDR1 and CDR2 from the germline V gene are ENHRY and SYGVKD. The CDR3 DNA is TGTGCCATCAGTGCTCCGCCCTGGGGGCAGGGTGGTTACGAGCAGTACTTC. Its translation: CAISAPPWGQGGYEQYF.

V gene TRBV19 combines with J gene TRBJ2-1, with TRBD2 matching over 10 bases. Looked up from germline, CDR1 is LNHDA and CDR2 is SQIVND (reference sequence). The V and J ends lost 2 bases and 4 bases, in that order; junction bases with no gene match: 2. This CDR3 is built from 15 residues. DNA of the CDR3: TGTGCCAGTAGTATAAGGACTAGCGGTTACAATGAGCAGTTCTTC. Amino acids: CASSIRTSGYNEQFF.

This clone has more than one count but fewer than ten. The chain uses TRBV7-2 and TRBJ1-1; perhaps TRBD1 as D (6 bases). V was trimmed by 4 bases and J by 4 bases, leaving 13 bases between them. CDR3 length equals 14 residues. The germline CDR1 and CDR2 sequences are SGHTA and FQGNSA. The CDR3, as DNA: TGTGCCAGCAGCTCTACAGGGCTAATCACTGAAGCTTTCTTT. It codes for CASSSTGLITEAFF.

The chain carries TRBV29-1 and TRBJ2-1; TRBD2 matches at 11 bases. After removal of 4 bases from V and 7 bases from J, the junction contained 12 bases not matched to a gene. CDR1 SQVTM and CDR2 ANQGSEA come from the germline V gene. CDR3 length equals 16 residues. This CDR3 is CSVGGITSGSGNEQFF. The CDR3 DNA reads TGCAGCGTTGGGGGCATAACTAGCGGGAGTGGGAATGAGCAGTTCTTC.

The chain joins TRBV27 to TRBJ2-1; D call uncertain. The CDR3 is 17 residues long. Germline loops: CDR1 MNHEY, CDR2 SMNVEV (reference sequence). The germline V and J ends were trimmed by 5 bases and 0 bases, with 17 bases remaining between them. As DNA, the CDR3 is TGTGCCAGCAGTCCCTACCTGGCGGCGAGCTCCTACAATGAGCAGTTCTTC. This sequence encodes CASSPYLAASSYNEQFF.

This clone has just a few counts. V gene TRBV11-1 combines with J gene TRBJ2-2; TRBD2 matches at 12 bases. CDR3 length: 13 residues. Germline lookup yields CDR1 SGHAT and CDR2 FQDESV (reference sequence). Unmatched junction bases numbered 5, after V lost 5 bases and J lost 13 bases. In DNA, the CDR3 is TGTGCCAGCAGCCCGGGACTAGCGGGTGCGCTGTTTTTT. It translates to CASSPGLAGALFF.

V gene TRBV5-4 combines with J gene TRBJ2-1; D might be TRBD2 (5 bases). Looked up from germline, CDR1 is SGHNT and CDR2 is YYREEE (reference sequence). The CDR3 length is 15 residues. V lost 4 bases and J lost 4, with 15 bases in between. CDR3 loop: CASSPPERRYNEQFF. The CDR3 DNA reads as TGTGCCAGCAGCCCCCCAGAGCGGAGGTACAATGAGCAGTTCTTC.

The rearrangement joins TRBV2 to TRBJ2-7; D is unresolved. This CDR3 spans 14 amino acids. Germline values: CDR1 SNHLY, CDR2 FYNNEI. Trimming stripped 6 bases from V and 2 bases from J, with 14 bases between. The CDR3 sequence is CASRSGRSPYEQYF. The CDR3 nucleotides read TGTGCCAGCAGGTCAGGCAGGTCGCCCTACGAGCAGTACTTC.

CDR3 region: CASSLGRRTGVANEKLFF. The CDR3 bases are TGCGCCAGCAGCTTGGGAAGGCGGACAGGGGTTGCTAATGAAAAACTGTTTTTT. The rearrangement joins TRBV5-1 to TRBJ1-4; TRBD1 agrees at 9 bases. CDR3 length equals 18 residues. CDR1 SGHRS and CDR2 YFSETQ come from the germline V gene. Losses at the gene ends were 0 bases for V and 3 bases for J; bases not matched to a gene: 9.

The chain carries TRBV7-2 and TRBJ2-7, with 9 bases lining up with TRBD1. The V gene's germline CDR1 is SGHTA and CDR2 FQGNSA. The CDR3 has 13 amino acids. Germline trimming cut 6 bases from V and 3 bases from J; bases unmatched to any gene: 3. The CDR3 is CASSPTGGYEQYF. CDR3 DNA: TGTGCCAGCAGTCCGACAGGGGGCTACGAGCAGTACTTC.

This clone was seen once. V gene TRBV2 combines with J gene TRBJ1-5, with D perhaps TRBD1 (6 bases). Trimming left V 2 bases short and J 7 bases short, with 12 bases between. Germline-derived CDR1 and CDR2 are SNHLY and FYNNEI. The CDR3 has 14 amino acids. CDR3 nucleotides: TGTGCCAGCAGTGAATCCAGGGGCGGACAGCCCCAGCATTTT. It is translated as CASSESRGGQPQHF.

The chain links TRBV2 to TRBJ1-1; TRBD1 is a possible D gene (5 bases). This CDR3 is built from 13 residues. Germline V gives CDR1 SNHLY, CDR2 FYNNEI. With 10 bases removed from V and 0 bases from J, the gap between germline ends came to 12 bases. As DNA, the CDR3 is TGTGCCACCCCAGCGGGGGTGAACACTGAAGCTTTCTTT. Its protein is CATPAGVNTEAFF.

The chain carries TRBV27 and TRBJ2-1, with TRBD2 matching 8 bases. Trimming cost V 8 bases and J 1 base; bases outside gene matches: 7. The CDR3 has 15 amino acids. Germline V gene sequence: CDR1 MNHEY, CDR2 SMNVEV (reference sequence). The CDR3 loop reads CASPYGGGSYNEQFF. DNA for the CDR3: TGTGCCAGCCCCTACGGGGGGGGATCCTACAATGAGCAGTTCTTC.

This chain joins TRBV18 and TRBJ1-1; D is possibly TRBD1 (6 bases). Germline V gives CDR1 KGHSH, CDR2 LQKENI. V was pared by 0 bases and J by 0 bases, with 14 bases between. The CDR3 contains 17 residues. CDR3 loop: CASSPPGGALVNTEAFF. DNA of the CDR3: TGTGCCAGCTCACCACCAGGGGGTGCGTTAGTGAACACTGAAGCTTTCTTT.

The rearrangement links TRBV15 to TRBJ1-1, with D uncertain. Trimming left V 1 base short and J 0 bases short, with 9 bases between. CDR3 length: 15 amino acids. Germline V gives CDR1 LNHNV, CDR2 YYDKDF (reference sequence). The CDR3 loop is CATSRGADLNTEAFF. The CDR3 region has the DNA TGTGCCACCAGCAGAGGGGCAGACCTGAACACTGAAGCTTTCTTT.